The T cell receptor (beta chain) under discussion was sequenced for a study of T-cell reconstitution after alpha-beta-depleted transplantation in children. This clonotype showed up many times. Its antigen is unknown. Study outcomes and limitations: Several hundred expanded graft clones reportedly were the source of alpha-beta T cells about two months after transplant.

The CDR3 runs 17 residues. V lost 3 bases and J lost 2, with 17 bases in between. Germline V gene sequence: CDR1 SGHRS, CDR2 YFSETQ. Preparation of the TCRbeta library involved a method that used unique molecular identifiers. A single record per CDR3 protein comes from TCRdb applying MiXCR to the PCR reads. The repertoire includes 400,000 to 450,000 distinct CDR3 sequences, over 40% of them detected once, and under 35% sits in the top ten. Sequenced here: PBMCs, sampled before TCRalphabeta/CD19-depleted stem cell transplant. The chain recombines TRBV5-1 with TRBJ2-2, with D uncertain. This TCR came from a girl aged 2-10 years with aplastic anemia, due to receive a stem cell transplant. The CDR3 spells CASSYDGPPTNTGELFF. CDR3 nucleotides: TGCGCCAGCAGCTACGACGGGCCGCCCACTAACACCGGGGAGCTGTTTTTT.